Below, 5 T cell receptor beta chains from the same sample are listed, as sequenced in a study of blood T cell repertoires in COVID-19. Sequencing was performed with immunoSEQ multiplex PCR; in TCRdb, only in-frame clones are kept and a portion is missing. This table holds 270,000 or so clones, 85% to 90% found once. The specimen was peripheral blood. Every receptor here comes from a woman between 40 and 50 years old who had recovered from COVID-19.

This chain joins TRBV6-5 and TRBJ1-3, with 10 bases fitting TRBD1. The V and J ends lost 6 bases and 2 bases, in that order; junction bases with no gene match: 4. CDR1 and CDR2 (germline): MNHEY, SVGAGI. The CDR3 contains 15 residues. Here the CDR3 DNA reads TGTGCCAGCAGAACGACAGGGGGCCCTGGAAACACCATATATTTT. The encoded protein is CASRTTGGPGNTIYF.

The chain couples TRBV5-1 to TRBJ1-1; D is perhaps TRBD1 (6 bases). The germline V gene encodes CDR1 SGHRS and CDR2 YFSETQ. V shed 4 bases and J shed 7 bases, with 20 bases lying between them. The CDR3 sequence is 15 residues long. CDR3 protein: CASSPGTDRGGEAFF. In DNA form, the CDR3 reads TGCGCCAGCAGCCCTGGTACGGACAGAGGTGGTGAAGCTTTCTTT.

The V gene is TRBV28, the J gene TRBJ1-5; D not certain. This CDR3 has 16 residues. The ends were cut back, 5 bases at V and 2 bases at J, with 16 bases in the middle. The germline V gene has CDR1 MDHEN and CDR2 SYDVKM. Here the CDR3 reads CASSPNRGIRNQPQHF. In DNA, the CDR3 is TGTGCCAGCAGTCCTAACCGAGGAATCCGCAATCAGCCCCAGCATTTT.

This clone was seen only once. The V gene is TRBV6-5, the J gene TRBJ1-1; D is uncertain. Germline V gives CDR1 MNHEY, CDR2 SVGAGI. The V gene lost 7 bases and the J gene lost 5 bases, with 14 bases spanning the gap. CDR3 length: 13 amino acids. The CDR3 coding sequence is TGTGCCAGCATTTCTTCTGGTCGGACTGAAGCTTTCTTT. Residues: CASISSGRTEAFF.

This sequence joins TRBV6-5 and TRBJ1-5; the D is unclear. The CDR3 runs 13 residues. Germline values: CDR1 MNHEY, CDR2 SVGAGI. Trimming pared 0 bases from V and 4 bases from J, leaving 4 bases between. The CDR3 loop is CASSYSSNQPQHF. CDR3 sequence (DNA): TGTGCCAGCAGTTACTCTTCAAATCAGCCCCAGCATTTT.